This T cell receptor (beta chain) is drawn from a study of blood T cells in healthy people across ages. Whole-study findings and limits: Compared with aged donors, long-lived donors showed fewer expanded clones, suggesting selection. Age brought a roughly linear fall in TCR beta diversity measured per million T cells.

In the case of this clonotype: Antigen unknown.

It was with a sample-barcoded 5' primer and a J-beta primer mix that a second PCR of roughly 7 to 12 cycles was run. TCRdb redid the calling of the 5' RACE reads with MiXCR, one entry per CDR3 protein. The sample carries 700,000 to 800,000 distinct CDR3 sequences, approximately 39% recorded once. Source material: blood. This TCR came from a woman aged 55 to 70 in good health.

Here the CDR3 DNA reads TGTGCCAGCAGTTGGGGACTCAGCTCCTACAATGAGCAGTTCTTC. It yields the protein CASSWGLSSYNEQFF. The rearrangement joins TRBV27 to TRBJ2-1; D is possibly TRBD2 (6 bases). The V end lost 4 bases, the J end lost 0 bases, and 10 bases lay between the germline ends. The CDR3 loop spans 15 amino acids. Germline values: CDR1 MNHEY, CDR2 SMNVEV (reference sequence).